The rows below give T cell receptor beta chains drawn from one sample of a study of T cell clones after liver transplantation. The method was immunoSEQ multiplex PCR; TCRdb's version includes in-frame clones alone and lacks a portion of them. The sample shows more than 45,000 clones, 70% of them seen only once. The sample in question was CD4+ T cells from blood, obtained at the approximately 15-month timepoint. Receptors were obtained from a human patient who received a liver transplant. The T cells may come from the graft donor. The CDR3 runs from the conserved cysteine through the conserved F or W. The D gene is left open where the match is weak. Only part of the rows carry a size: once, few, many, or a class if the clone is expanded.

D | J | size | V | DNA | CDR3
TRBD1 | TRBJ2-3 | once | TRBV6-6 | TGTGCCAGCAGGACCGGGACAGGGGACGTAGATACGCAGTATTTT | CASRTGTGDVDTQYF
TRBD1 | TRBJ1-6 | - | TRBV5-1 | TGCGCCAGCAGCGAAACAGGGGATTTCTCCTATAATTCACCCCTCCACTTT | CASSETGDFSYNSPLHF
- | TRBJ1-2 | - | TRBV29-1 | TGCACCGTTGGAGACGGAGACTATGGCTACACCTTC | CTVGDGDYGYTF
- | TRBJ2-3 | few | TRBV6-5 | TGTGCCAGCAGTTACTCGATAGCGTCAGAAGATACGCAGTATTTT | CASSYSIASEDTQYF
- | TRBJ2-2 | - | TRBV11-3 | TGTGCCAGCAGCCCACTAGCGAACACCGGGGAGCTGTTTTTT | CASSPLANTGELFF
- | TRBJ1-2 | - | TRBV11-2 | TGTGCCAGCAGCTCCCCATTTCGGGGGACTGGCTACACCTTC | CASSSPFRGTGYTF
TRBD2 | TRBJ2-3 | - | TRBV30 | TGTGCCTGGATGCGGGAGTTCACAGATACGCAGTATTTT | CAWMREFTDTQYF
- | TRBJ2-6 | - | TRBV7-2 | TGTGCCAGCAGCTTCTTTGGGGCCAACGTCCTGACTTTC | CASSFFGANVLTF
TRBD2 | TRBJ2-2 | - | TRBV18 | TGTGCCAGCTCACCTCGACTAGCGGGAGGACGTGGCGGGGAGCTGTTTTTT | CASSPRLAGGRGGELFF
- | TRBJ2-5 | - | TRBV7-2 | TGTGCCAGCAGCTCTCCGCCCGGAGGGCCCGGGGAGACCCAGTACTTC | CASSSPPGGPGETQYF
- | TRBJ1-1 | many | TRBV2 | TGTGCCAGCAAATCCGGGCCCTCCCTCCCTACCACTGAAGCTTTCTTT | CASKSGPSLPTTEAFF
- | TRBJ2-3 | - | TRBV19 | TGTGCCAGCGAACCTAGGAGCGGCCTACGCACAGATACGCAGTATTTT | CASEPRSGLRTDTQYF
- | TRBJ1-6 | once | TRBV12-2 | TGTGCAAGTCGCTTAGGGGGACGGTATAATTCACCCCTCCACTTT | CASRLGGRYNSPLHF
TRBD2 | TRBJ2-1 | once | TRBV2 | TGTGCCAGCAGTGCCAGACTAGCGGGAGTGATAGATGAGCAGTTCTTC | CASSARLAGVIDEQFF
- | TRBJ2-5 | few | TRBV21-1 | TGTGCCAGCAGCAAACGGCGTAAGCGGGTCAAAGAGACCCAGTACTTC | CASSKRRKRVKETQYF
TRBD1 | TRBJ2-1 | - | TRBV5-6 | TGTGCCAGCAGCCGGCCGACAGGGTACAATGAGCAGTTCTTC | CASSRPTGYNEQFF
- | TRBJ1-5 | - | TRBV19 | TGTGCCAGTAGCGGGGCGGGGGGAAATCAGCCCCAGCATTTT | CASSGAGGNQPQHF
TRBD1 | TRBJ2-5 | - | TRBV19 | TGTGCCAGTAGCGGACAGGGGGAAGTAGGGGAGACCCAGTACTTC | CASSGQGEVGETQYF
TRBD1 | TRBJ1-1 | few | TRBV2 | TGTGCCAGCAGCCCCGACAGGGGAGAAGGAGAAGCTTTCTTT | CASSPDRGEGEAFF
TRBD2 | TRBJ2-3 | few | TRBV15 | TGTGCCACCAGCAGCGCACCCCGGACTAGCGATACGCAGTATTTT | CATSSAPRTSDTQYF
TRBD1 | TRBJ2-6 | - | TRBV5-1 | TGCGCCAGCAGCTTACCGACAGGGACTGGGGCCAACGTCCTGACTTTC | CASSLPTGTGANVLTF
TRBD1 | TRBJ2-1 | - | TRBV5-1 | TGCGCCAGCAGCCACCAGGACAGGGGGAATGAGCAGTTCTTC | CASSHQDRGNEQFF
- | TRBJ2-1 | once | TRBV7-9 | TGTGCCAGCAGCTTAACAGGGCAGGGTTACAATGAGCAGTTCTTC | CASSLTGQGYNEQFF
TRBD1 | TRBJ1-2 | - | TRBV19 | TGTGCCAGTAGTATAGGCGACAGGGGACGTGGCTACACCTTC | CASSIGDRGRGYTF
TRBD2 | TRBJ2-1 | once | TRBV27 | TGTGCCAGCAGGACTAGCGGGGCTGGGATTAGGGCTGACTACAATGAGCAGTTCTTC | CASRTSGAGIRADYNEQFF
TRBD1 | TRBJ1-1 | - | TRBV5-1 | TGCGCCAGCAGCCCGGAGGGACAGGGGGGTGCTTTCTTT | CASSPEGQGGAFF
- | TRBJ2-5 | few | TRBV18 | TGTGCCAGCTCAAACTCACAGGAGGGAGACCAGTACTTC | CASSNSQEGDQYF
- | TRBJ1-4 | - | TRBV6-1 | TGTGCCAGCAGTGAAGGGGCGTCGGGGGCGGGTAATGAAAAACTGTTTTTT | CASSEGASGAGNEKLFF
- | TRBJ2-5 | - | TRBV5-4 | TGTGCCAGCAGCTTGGAAGGTGGGCAGGGAGAGACCCAGTACTTC | CASSLEGGQGETQYF
TRBD2 | TRBJ2-3 | - | TRBV12-5 | TGTGCTAGTGGACCCTCAGGGAGGGACACAGATACGCAGTATTTT | CASGPSGRDTDTQYF